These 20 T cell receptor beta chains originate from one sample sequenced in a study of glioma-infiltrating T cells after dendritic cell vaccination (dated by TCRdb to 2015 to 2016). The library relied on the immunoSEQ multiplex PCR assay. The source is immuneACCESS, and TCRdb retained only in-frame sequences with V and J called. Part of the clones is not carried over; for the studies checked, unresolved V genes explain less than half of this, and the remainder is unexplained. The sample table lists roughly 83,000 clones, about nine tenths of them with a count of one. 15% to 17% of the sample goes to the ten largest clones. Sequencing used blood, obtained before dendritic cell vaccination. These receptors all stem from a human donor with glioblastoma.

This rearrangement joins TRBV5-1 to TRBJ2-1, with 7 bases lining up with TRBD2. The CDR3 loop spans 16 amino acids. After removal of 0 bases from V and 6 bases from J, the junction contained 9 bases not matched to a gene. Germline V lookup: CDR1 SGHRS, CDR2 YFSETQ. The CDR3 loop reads CASSLEGLVLSNEQFF. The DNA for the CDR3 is TGCGCCAGCAGCTTGGAAGGACTAGTTTTGTCCAATGAGCAGTTCTTC.

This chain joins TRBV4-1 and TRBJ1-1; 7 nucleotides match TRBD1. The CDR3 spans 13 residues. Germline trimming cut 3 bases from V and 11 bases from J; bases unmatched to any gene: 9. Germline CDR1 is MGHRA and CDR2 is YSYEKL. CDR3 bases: TGCGCCAGCAGCCAGTGGACAGGTCTCGAGGCTTTCTTT. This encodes CASSQWTGLEAFF.

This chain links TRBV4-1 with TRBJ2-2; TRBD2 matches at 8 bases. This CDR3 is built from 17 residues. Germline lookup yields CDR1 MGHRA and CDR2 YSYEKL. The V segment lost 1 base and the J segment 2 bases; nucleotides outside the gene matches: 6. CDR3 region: CASSQGGGGPNTGELFF. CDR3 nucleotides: TGCGCCAGCAGCCAAGGCGGCGGGGGGCCCAACACCGGGGAGCTGTTTTTT.

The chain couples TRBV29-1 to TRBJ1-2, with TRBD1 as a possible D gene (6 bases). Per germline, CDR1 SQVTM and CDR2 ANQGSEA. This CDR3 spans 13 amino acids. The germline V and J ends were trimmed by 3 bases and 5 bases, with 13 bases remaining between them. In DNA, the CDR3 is TGCAGCGTTGACCCACAGGGTGTGTATGGCTACACCTTC. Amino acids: CSVDPQGVYGYTF.

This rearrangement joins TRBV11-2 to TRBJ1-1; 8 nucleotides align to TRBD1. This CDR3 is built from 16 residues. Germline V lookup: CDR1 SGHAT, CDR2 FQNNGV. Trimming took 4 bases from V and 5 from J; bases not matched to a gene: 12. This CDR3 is CASSSDWTGSTTEAFF. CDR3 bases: TGTGCCAGCAGCTCAGACTGGACAGGGTCGACAACTGAAGCTTTCTTT.

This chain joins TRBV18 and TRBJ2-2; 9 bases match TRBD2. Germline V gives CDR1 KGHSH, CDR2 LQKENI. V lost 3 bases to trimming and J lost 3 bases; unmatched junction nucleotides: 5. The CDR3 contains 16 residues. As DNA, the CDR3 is TGTGCCAGCTCACCGAGGTTAGCGGGAGACACCGGGGAGCTGTTTTTT. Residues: CASSPRLAGDTGELFF.

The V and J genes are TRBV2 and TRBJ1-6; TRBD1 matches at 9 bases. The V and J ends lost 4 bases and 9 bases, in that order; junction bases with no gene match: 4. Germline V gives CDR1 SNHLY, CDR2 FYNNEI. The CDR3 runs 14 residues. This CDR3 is CASSGGQGGSPLHF. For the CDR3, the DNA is TGTGCCAGCAGTGGGGGACAGGGTGGTTCACCCCTCCACTTT.

CDR3 nucleotides: TGTGCCAGCTGCTTCCGACTAGCGGGCCAAGAGACCCAGTACTTC. Amino acid sequence: CASCFRLAGQETQYF. The chain couples TRBV2 to TRBJ2-5, with 10 bases identical to TRBD2. V was clipped by 8 bases and J by 1 base; unmatched bases: 7. Germline V lookup: CDR1 SNHLY, CDR2 FYNNEI. The CDR3 consists of 15 residues.

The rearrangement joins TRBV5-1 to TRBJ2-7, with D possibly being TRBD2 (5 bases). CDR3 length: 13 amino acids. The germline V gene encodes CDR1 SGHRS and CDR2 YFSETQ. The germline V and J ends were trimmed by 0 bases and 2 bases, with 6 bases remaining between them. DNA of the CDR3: TGCGCCAGCAGCTTGGCCGGGACCTACGAGCAGTACTTC. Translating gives CASSLAGTYEQYF.

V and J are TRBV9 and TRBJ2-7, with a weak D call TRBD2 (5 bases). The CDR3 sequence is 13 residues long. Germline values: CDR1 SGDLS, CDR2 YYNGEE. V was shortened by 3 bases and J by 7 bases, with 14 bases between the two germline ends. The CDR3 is CASSDTPSGEQYF. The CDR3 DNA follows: TGTGCCAGCAGCGACACCCCATCGGGGGAGCAGTACTTC.

The CDR3 loop reads CASTPGGTGNYGYTF. The CDR3 nucleotides are TGTGCCAGCACACCGGGGGGGACAGGGAACTATGGCTACACCTTC. J is TRBJ1-2 and V is TRBV2; 9 positions agree with TRBD1. The junction had 8 bases not matched to a gene; V was cut back by 7 bases and J by 2 bases. Germline CDR1 and CDR2: SNHLY and FYNNEI. CDR3 length: 15 amino acids.

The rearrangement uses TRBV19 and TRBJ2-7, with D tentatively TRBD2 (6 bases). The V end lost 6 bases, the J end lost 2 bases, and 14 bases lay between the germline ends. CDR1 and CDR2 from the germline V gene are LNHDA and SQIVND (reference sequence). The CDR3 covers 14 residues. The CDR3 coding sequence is TGTGCCAGTAGCCCAGGGATAGCGGCCTACGAGCAGTACTTC. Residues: CASSPGIAAYEQYF.

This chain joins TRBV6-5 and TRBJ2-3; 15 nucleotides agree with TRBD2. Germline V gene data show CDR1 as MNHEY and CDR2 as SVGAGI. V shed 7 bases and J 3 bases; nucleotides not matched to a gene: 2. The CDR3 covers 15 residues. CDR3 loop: CASTGLAGGTDTQYF. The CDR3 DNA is TGTGCCAGCACGGGACTAGCGGGAGGAACAGATACGCAGTATTTT.

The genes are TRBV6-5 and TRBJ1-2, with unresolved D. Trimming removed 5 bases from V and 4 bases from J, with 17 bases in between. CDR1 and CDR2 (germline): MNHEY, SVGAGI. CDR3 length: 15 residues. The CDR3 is CASSRGPIQPYGYTF. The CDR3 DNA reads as TGTGCCAGCAGTCGAGGGCCAATCCAACCCTATGGCTACACCTTC.

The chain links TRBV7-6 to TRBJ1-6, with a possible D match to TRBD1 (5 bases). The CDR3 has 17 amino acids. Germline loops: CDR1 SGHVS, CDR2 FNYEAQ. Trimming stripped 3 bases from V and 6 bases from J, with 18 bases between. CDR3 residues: CASSFGGTPGFNSPLHF. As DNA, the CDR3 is TGTGCCAGCAGCTTCGGGGGGACTCCCGGGTTTAATTCACCCCTCCACTTT.

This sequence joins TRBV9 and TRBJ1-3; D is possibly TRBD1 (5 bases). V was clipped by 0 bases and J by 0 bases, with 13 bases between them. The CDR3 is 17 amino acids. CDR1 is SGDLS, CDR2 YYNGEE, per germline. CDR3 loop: CASSVDQVGASGNTIYF. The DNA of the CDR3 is TGTGCCAGCAGCGTAGATCAGGTTGGGGCCTCTGGAAACACCATATATTTT.

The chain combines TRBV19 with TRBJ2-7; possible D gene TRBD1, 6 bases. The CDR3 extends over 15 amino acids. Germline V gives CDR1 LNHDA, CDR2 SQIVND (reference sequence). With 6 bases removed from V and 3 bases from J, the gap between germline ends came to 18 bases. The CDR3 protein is CASSPLRQAHYEQYF. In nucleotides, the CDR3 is TGTGCCAGTAGCCCTCTACGACAGGCCCACTACGAGCAGTACTTC.

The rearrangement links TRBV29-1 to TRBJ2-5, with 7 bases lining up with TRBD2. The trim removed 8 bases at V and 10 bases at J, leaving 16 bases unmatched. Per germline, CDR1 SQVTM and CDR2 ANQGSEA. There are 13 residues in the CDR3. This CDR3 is CSYRQVAGEGQYF. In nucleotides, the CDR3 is TGCAGCTACCGTCAGGTTGCCGGGGAGGGCCAGTACTTC.

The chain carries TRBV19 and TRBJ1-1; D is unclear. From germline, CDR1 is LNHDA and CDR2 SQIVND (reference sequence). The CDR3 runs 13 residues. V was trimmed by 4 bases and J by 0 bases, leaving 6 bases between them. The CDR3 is CASSTHLNTEAFF. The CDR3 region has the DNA TGTGCCAGTAGTACCCACTTGAACACTGAAGCTTTCTTT.

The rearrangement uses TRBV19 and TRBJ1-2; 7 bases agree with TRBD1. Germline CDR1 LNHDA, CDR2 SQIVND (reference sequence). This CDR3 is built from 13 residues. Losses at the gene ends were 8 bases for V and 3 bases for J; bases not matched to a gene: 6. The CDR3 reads CASRQGPYYGYTF. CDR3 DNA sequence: TGTGCCAGTCGACAGGGACCGTACTATGGCTACACCTTC.